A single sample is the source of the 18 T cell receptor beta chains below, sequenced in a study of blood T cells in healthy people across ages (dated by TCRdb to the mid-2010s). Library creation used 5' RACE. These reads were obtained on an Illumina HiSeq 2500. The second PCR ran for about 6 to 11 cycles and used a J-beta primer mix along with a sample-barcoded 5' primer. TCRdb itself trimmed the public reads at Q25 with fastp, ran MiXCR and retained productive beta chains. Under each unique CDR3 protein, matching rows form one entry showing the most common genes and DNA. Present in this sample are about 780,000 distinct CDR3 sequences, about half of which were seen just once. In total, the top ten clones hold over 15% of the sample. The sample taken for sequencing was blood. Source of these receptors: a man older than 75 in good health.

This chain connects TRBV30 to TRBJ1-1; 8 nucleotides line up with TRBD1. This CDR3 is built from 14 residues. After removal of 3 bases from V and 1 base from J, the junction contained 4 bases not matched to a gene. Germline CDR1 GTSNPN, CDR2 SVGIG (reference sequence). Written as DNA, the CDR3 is TGTGCCTGGAGCACCGGGACAGGGAACACTGAAGCTTTCTTT. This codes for CAWSTGTGNTEAFF.

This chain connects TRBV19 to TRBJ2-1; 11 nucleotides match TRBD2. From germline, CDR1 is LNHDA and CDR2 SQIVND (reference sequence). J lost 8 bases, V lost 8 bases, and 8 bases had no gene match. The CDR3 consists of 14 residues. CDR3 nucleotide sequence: TGTGCCAGTCAGACCGGGACTAGCGGCTATGAGCAGTTCTTC. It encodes CASQTGTSGYEQFF.

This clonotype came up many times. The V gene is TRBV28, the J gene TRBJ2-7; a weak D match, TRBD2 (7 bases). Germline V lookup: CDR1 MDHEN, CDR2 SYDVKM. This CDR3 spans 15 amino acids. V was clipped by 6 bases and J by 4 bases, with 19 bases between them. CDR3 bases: TGTGCCAGCAGCCCTCCGGGGGGCGCGTTATACGAGCAGTACTTC. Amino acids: CASSPPGGALYEQYF.

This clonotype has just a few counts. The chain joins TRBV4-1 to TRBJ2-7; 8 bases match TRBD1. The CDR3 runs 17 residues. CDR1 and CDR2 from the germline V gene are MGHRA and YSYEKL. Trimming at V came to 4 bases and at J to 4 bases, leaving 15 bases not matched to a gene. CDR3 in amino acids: CASSPKGVGQGSYEQYF. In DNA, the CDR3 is TGCGCCAGCAGCCCCAAAGGGGTCGGACAGGGATCATACGAGCAGTACTTC.

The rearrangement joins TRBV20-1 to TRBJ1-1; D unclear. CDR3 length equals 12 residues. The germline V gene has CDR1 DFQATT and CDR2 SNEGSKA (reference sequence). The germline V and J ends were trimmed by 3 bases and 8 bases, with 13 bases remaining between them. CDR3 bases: TGCAGTGCTAGTCCAAACCCATGGGAAGCTTTCTTT. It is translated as CSASPNPWEAFF.

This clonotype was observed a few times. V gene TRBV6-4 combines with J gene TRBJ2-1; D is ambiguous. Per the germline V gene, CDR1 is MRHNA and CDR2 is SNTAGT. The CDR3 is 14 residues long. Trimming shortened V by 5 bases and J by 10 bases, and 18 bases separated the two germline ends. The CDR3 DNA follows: TGTGCCAGCAGTATCTCGGGCGGCGAAGTGGAGCAGTTCTTC. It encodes CASSISGGEVEQFF.

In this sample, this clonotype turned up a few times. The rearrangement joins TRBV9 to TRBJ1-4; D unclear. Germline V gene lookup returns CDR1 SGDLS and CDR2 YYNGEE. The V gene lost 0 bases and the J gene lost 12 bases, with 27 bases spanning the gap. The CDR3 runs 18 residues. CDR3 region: CASSVGAVNQANENQLFF. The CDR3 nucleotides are TGTGCCAGCAGCGTAGGCGCCGTGAATCAAGCAAATGAAAATCAACTGTTTTTT. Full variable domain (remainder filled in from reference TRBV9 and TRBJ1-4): DSGVTQTPKHLITATGQRVTLRCSPRSGDLSVYWYQQSLDQGLQFLIQYYNGEERAKGNILERFSAQQFPDLHSELNLSSLELGDSALYFCASSVGAVNQANENQLFFGSGTQLSVL.

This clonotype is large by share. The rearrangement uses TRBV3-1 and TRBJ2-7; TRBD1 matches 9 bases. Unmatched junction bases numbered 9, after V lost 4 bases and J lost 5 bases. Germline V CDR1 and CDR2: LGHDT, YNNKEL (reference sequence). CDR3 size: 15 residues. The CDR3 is CASSPRGTGFHEQYF. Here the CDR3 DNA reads TGTGCCAGCAGCCCTCGGGGGACAGGGTTCCACGAGCAGTACTTC.

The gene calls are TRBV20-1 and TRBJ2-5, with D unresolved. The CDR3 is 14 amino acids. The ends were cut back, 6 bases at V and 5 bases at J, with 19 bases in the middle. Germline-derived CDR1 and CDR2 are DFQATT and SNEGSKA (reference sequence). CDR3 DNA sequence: TGCAGTGCCAAACACCGGGCCGCTGAGGAGACCCAGTACTTC. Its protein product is CSAKHRAAEETQYF.

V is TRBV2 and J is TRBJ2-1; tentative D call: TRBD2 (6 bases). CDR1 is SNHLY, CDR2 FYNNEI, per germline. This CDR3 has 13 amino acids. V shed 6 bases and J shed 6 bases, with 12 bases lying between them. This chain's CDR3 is CASRRDSSNEQFF. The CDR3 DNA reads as TGTGCCAGCAGACGGGACTCGAGCAATGAGCAGTTCTTC.

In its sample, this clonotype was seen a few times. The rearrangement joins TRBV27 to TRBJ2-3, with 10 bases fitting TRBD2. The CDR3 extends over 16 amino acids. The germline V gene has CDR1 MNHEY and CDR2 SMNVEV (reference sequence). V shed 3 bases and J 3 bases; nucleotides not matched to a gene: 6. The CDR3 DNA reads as TGTGCCAGCAGTTTGAGCGGGAGGGCCATGACAGATACGCAGTATTTT. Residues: CASSLSGRAMTDTQYF.

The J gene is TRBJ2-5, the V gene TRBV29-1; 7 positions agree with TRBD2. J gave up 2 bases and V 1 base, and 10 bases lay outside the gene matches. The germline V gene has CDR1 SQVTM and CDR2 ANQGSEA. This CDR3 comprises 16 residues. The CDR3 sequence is CSVEGGRSAGQETQYF. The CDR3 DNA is TGCAGCGTTGAAGGGGGCCGATCAGCGGGACAAGAGACCCAGTACTTC.

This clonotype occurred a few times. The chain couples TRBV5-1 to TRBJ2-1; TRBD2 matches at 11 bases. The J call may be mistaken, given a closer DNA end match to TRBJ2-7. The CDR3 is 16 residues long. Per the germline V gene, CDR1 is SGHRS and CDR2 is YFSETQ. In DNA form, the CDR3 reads TGCGCCAGCAGCTCACTAGCGGGAGAGGCATACAATGAGCAGTACTTC. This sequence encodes CASSSLAGEAYNEQYF.

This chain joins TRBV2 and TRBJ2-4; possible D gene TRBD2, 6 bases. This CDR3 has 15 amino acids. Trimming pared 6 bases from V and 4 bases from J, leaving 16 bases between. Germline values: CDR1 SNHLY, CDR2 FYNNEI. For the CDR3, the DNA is TGTGCCAGCAGAGGGTTGCGGGGCCCTAAAAACATTCAGTACTTC. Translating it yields CASRGLRGPKNIQYF.

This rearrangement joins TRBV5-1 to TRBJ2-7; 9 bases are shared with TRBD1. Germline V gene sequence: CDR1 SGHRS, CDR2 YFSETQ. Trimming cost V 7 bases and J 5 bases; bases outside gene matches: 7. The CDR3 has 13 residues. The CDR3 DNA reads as TGCGCCAGCCGACAGGGGGTTAGCCACGAGCAGTACTTC. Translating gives CASRQGVSHEQYF. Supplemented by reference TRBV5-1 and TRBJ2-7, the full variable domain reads KAGVTQTPRYLIKTRGQQVTLSCSPISGHRSVSWYQQTPGQGLQFLFEYFSETQRNKGNFPGRFSGRQFSNSRSEMNVSTLELGDSALYLCASRQGVSHEQYFGPGTRLTVT.

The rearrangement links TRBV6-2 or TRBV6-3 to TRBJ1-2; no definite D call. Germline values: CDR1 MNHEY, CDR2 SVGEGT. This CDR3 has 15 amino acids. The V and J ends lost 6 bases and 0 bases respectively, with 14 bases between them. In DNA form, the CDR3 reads TGTGCCAGCAGCCAGTCAGGAGTACCTAACTATGGCTACACCTTC. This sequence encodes CASSQSGVPNYGYTF.

In DNA form, the CDR3 reads TGTGCCAGCAGTTTGTTTGGACAGCTCCCCTACAATGAGCAGTTCTTC. It codes for CASSLFGQLPYNEQFF. This chain links TRBV27 with TRBJ2-1; a weak D match, TRBD1 (6 bases). The CDR3 runs to 16 residues. Trimming shortened V by 3 bases and J by 2 bases, and 14 bases separated the two germline ends. CDR1 and CDR2 from the germline V gene are MNHEY and SMNVEV (reference sequence).

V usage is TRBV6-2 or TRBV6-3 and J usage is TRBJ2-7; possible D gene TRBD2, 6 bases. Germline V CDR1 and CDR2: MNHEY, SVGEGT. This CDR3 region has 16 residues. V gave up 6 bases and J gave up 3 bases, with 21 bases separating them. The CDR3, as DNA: TGTGCCAGCAGCTCTCAGGCCGCGATCGGGGGCTACGAGCAGTACTTC. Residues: CASSSQAAIGGYEQYF.